This entry is about one TCR beta chain. Its antigen is currently unknown. Other DNA variants within this sample encode the same CDR3. This record comes from a study of cytomegalovirus exposure and HLA in healthy donors. General observations from the study: Later, an analysis showed that TCR beta chains associated with HLA were more clonally expanded than others that were equally common. In a later analysis, productive TCRs from donors in an Asian-associated ancestry cluster reportedly carried fewer N-insertions than the cohort mean.

Primers for the PCR totalled 60 Vbeta and 13 Jbeta. Method: immunoSEQ multiplex PCR; TCRdb's copy keeps in-frame clones and lacks some. The sample holds fewer than 250,000 clones, 81% seen once. This TCR was recovered from a man younger than 35 in good health and CMV-seronegative. Sequenced input: PBMCs.

CDR3 in amino acids: CAWRSQLSTEAFF. CDR3 bases: TGTGCCTGGAGGTCACAGTTGAGCACCGAAGCTTTCTTT. The rearrangement joins TRBV30 to TRBJ1-1, with unresolved D. This CDR3 has 13 residues. V shed 3 bases and J shed 8 bases, with 16 bases lying between them. In germline, CDR1 is GTSNPN, CDR2 SVGIG (reference sequence).